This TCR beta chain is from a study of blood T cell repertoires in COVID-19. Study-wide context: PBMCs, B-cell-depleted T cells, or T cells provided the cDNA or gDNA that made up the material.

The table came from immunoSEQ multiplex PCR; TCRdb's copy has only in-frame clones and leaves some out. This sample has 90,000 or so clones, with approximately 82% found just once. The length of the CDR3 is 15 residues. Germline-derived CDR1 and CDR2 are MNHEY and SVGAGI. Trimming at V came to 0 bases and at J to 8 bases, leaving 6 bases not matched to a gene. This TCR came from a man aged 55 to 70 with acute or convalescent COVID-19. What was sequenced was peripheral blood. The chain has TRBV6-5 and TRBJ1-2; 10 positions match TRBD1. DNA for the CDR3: TGTGCCAGCAGTTACTCGACAGGGGGCGCATTAGGCTACACCTTC. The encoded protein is CASSYSTGGALGYTF.